This T cell receptor beta chain was sequenced in a study of T-cell reconstitution after alpha-beta-depleted transplantation in children. Unmatched junction bases numbered 9, after V lost 2 bases and J lost 6 bases. This CDR3 is built from 18 residues. Germline-derived CDR1 and CDR2 are SGHAT and FQNNGV. The authors prepared the TCRbeta library with unique molecular identifiers. One entry per CDR3 protein results from TCRdb running MiXCR on the PCR reads. The sample lists more than 500,000 distinct CDR3 sequences, approximately 10% occurring once. V gene TRBV11-2 combines with J gene TRBJ2-1; 14 bases line up with TRBD2. The sequence was obtained from a female patient younger than 10 who had a stem cell transplant for aplastic anemia, so the T cells may come from the graft donor. Sequenced here: PBMCs, mostly from graft donor cells, sampled 180 days after TCRalphabeta/CD19-depleted stem cell transplant. The CDR3 DNA reads TGTGCCAGCAGCTTAAAGTACCAAGGGACTAGCGGGAGCAATGAGCAGTTCTTC. It encodes CASSLKYQGTSGSNEQFF.